Below, 22 T cell receptor beta chains from the same sample are listed, as sequenced in a study of Tregs in tolerant kidney transplant recipients. The nonmyeloablative bone marrow transplants came from related graft donors, with transient mixed chimerism. The repertoire was sequenced with immunoSEQ multiplex PCR; TCRdb's copy has only in-frame clones and lacks some. This sample's clone table lists 25,000 or so clones. The sample was CD4+ T cells from blood (PBMCs), taken 6 months after the transplant. The receptors shown here come from a human patient who received a combined kidney and bone marrow transplant. Part of the T cell pool may stem from the graft donor.

A remark on this clone: Read coverage stops 3 residues before the CDR3 terminus; the germline J gene supplies the remainder. The chain recombines TRBV5-1 with TRBJ2-2; the match to TRBD1 covers 10 bases. Germline CDR1 SGHRS, CDR2 YFSETQ. This CDR3 is built from 17 residues. V shed 4 bases, J shed 4 bases, and the junction held 10 bases outside the gene matches. The CDR3 spells CASSKESGTGVTGELFF. The sequenced part of the CDR3 DNA is TGCGCCAGCAGCAAAGAATCCGGGACAGGGGTCACCGGGGAG.

To note about this clone: The sequenced fragment ends 3 residues before the CDR3 boundary, so the rest is inferred from the germline J gene. This chain connects TRBV5-1 to TRBJ2-3; 9 nucleotides align to TRBD2. Germline V CDR1 and CDR2: SGHRS, YFSETQ. CDR3 size: 14 residues. V was pared by 6 bases and J by 3 bases, with 5 bases of the junction left unmatched. Partial CDR3 DNA: TGCGCCAGCAAAAGCGGGGGGCGTACAGATACG. It yields the protein CASKSGGRTDT. The CDR3, in full, reads CASKSGGRTDTQYF.

Concerning this clone itself: The CDR3 extends 3 residues past the end of the read, so its final part is completed from the germline J gene. The chain recombines TRBV20-1 with TRBJ2-7; TRBD1 agrees at 9 bases. The germline CDR1 and CDR2 sequences are DFQATT and SNEGSKA (reference sequence). Germline trimming cut 4 bases from V and 2 bases from J; bases unmatched to any gene: 6. CDR3 length equals 14 residues. The CDR3 reads CSATSGTGTYEQYF. CDR3 DNA, as far as it was read: TGCAGTGCTACCTCCGGGACAGGGACCTACGAG.

As to this clone: The CDR3 end lies 3 residues beyond the end of the read and is filled in from the germline J gene. The V and J genes are TRBV6-2 or TRBV6-3 and TRBJ1-5; 7 nucleotides align to TRBD1. There are 14 residues in the CDR3. Germline V CDR1 and CDR2: MNHEY, SVGEGT. With 6 bases clipped from V and 7 bases from J, the junction kept 9 bases outside the gene matches. The CDR3 bases that were read are TGTGCCAGCAGGATAGACAGGGCCCGACAGCCC. As protein: CASRIDRARQP. The CDR3 in full is CASRIDRARQPQHF.

This clone is called medium-sized based on its frequency. With the read ending 3 residues before the CDR3 end, the germline J gene is used to fill in that end. The V call is TRBV10-1, the J call TRBJ2-2; D may be TRBD2 (6 bases). V was trimmed by 5 bases and J by 5 bases, leaving 15 bases between them. This CDR3 region has 15 residues. In germline, CDR1 is WNHNN, CDR2 SYGVQD (reference sequence). CDR3 in amino acids: CASSRTRGKTGELFF. The CDR3 DNA, read in part, is TGCGCCAGCAGTCGGACCCGGGGGAAAACCGGGGAG.

The CDR3 sequence: CASSLSAGGTEAFF. Partial CDR3 DNA: TGCGCCAGCAGCTTGTCGGCGGGAGGCACTGAA. This chain joins TRBV5-1 and TRBJ1-1; D ambiguous. The CDR3 end is not reached by the read, which stops 3 residues before it; the germline J gene fills it in. CDR1 SGHRS and CDR2 YFSETQ come from the germline V gene. Trimming cost V 1 base and J 4 bases, with 11 bases left between them. The CDR3 has 14 residues.

By frequency, this clone registers medium-sized. The read falls 3 residues short of the CDR3 end, and the missing part is taken from the germline J gene. The rearrangement links TRBV10-1 to TRBJ2-1; 10 bases are a match to TRBD1. Per germline, CDR1 WNHNN and CDR2 SYGVQD (reference sequence). The CDR3 is 13 residues long. Unmatched junction bases numbered 5, after V lost 7 bases and J lost 8 bases. CDR3 bases read: TGCGCCAGCAATCCAGGGACAGGGGATGAG. Translated: CASNPGTGDE. The whole CDR3 protein is CASNPGTGDEQFF.

For this clone: From the germline J gene comes the end of the CDR3, since the read stops 3 residues before it. J is TRBJ1-2 and V is TRBV7-9, with 8 positions matching TRBD1. Per germline, CDR1 SEHNR and CDR2 FQNEAQ (reference sequence). This CDR3 contains 14 residues. The CDR3 spells CASSLAVDRVRYTF. The sequenced CDR3 bases are TGTGCCAGCAGCTTAGCGGTGGACAGGGTGCGC.

Concerning this clone: From the germline J gene comes the end of the CDR3, since the read stops 3 residues before it. The chain recombines TRBV5-1 with TRBJ1-5; tentatively, D is TRBD1 (5 bases). The germline V gene encodes CDR1 SGHRS and CDR2 YFSETQ. This CDR3 has 14 residues. Trimming cost V 0 bases and J 7 bases, with 11 bases left between them. The sequenced CDR3 bases are TGCGCCAGCAGCTTGGGGCAGGGAGGACAGCCC. This gives the protein CASSLGQGGQP. The entire CDR3 sequence reads CASSLGQGGQPQHF.

This clone is deemed medium-sized by its frequency. The sequenced CDR3 bases are TGTGCCTGGACACGGGACAGGGTTCGATCTGGGGCCAACGTC. As protein: CAWTRDRVRSGANV. The full CDR3 protein reads CAWTRDRVRSGANVLTF. The V call is TRBV30, the J call TRBJ2-6; 9 bases are shared with TRBD1. The CDR3 goes on 3 residues after the read ends, and that part is filled in from the germline J gene. The CDR3 is 17 amino acids. The germline CDR1 and CDR2 sequences are GTSNPN and SVGIG (reference sequence). J was trimmed by 1 base and V by 4 bases; bases with no gene match: 8.

To note about this clone: The read falls 3 residues short of the CDR3 end, and the missing part is taken from the germline J gene. The chain employs TRBV18 and TRBJ2-1; D tentatively fits TRBD1 or TRBD2 (5 bases each). The CDR3 covers 15 residues. CDR1 is KGHSH and CDR2 is LQKENI in the germline V gene. Trimming removed 6 bases at V and 2 bases at J, with 14 bases between. The covered CDR3 bases are TGTGCCAGCTCCCGAGGGGCTCTCCCCTACAATGAG. This translates into CASSRGALPYNE. The CDR3 in its entirety is CASSRGALPYNEQFF.

Turning to this clone: The sequence runs out 3 residues before the end of the CDR3; the remainder is reconstructed from the germline J gene. This chain links TRBV11-3 with TRBJ2-7; a weak D match, TRBD2 (7 bases). V was cut by 7 bases and J by 6 bases, with 22 bases left in between. CDR3 size: 15 residues. The V gene's germline CDR1 is SGHNT and CDR2 YENEEA. The covered CDR3 bases are TGTGCCAGCACCCCCGGGGGGCAGGGAGGGAGCGAG. The encoded protein is CASTPGGQGGSE. The entire CDR3 reads CASTPGGQGGSEQYF.

In regard to this clone: From the germline J gene comes the end of the CDR3, since the read stops 3 residues before it. The V and J genes are TRBV2 and TRBJ2-5; possibly TRBD1 or TRBD2 for D (5 bases each). Trimming took 7 bases from V and 2 from J, leaving 11 bases between them. Germline V CDR1 and CDR2: SNHLY, FYNNEI. The CDR3 spans 13 residues. CDR3 DNA, as far as it was read: TGTGCCAGCAAGGGGAGACGACAAGAGACC. Its protein product is CASKGRRQET. The entire CDR3 is CASKGRRQETQYF.

About this clone: The read ends 3 residues early relative to the CDR3; the germline J gene fills the gap. This chain connects TRBV7-6 to TRBJ1-1, with 9 nucleotides matching TRBD1. The length of the CDR3 is 17 residues. V gave up 0 bases and J gave up 0 bases; unmatched junction bases: 5. The germline gives CDR1 SGHVS, CDR2 FNYEAQ. Incomplete CDR3 DNA: TGTGCCAGCAGCTTAGCTGGGACAGGGCTACTGAACACTGAA. It codes for CASSLAGTGLLNTE. The full CDR3 sequence reads CASSLAGTGLLNTEAFF. The complete variable domain, with remaining parts taken from reference TRBV7-6 and TRBJ1-1, reads GAGVSQSPRYKVTKRGQDVALRCDPISGHVSLYWYRQALGQGPEFLTYFNYEAQQDKSGLPNDRFSAERPEGSISTLTIQRTEQRDSAMYRCASSLAGTGLLNTEAFFGQGTRLTVV.

A remark on this clone: The sequence runs out 3 residues before the end of the CDR3; the remainder is reconstructed from the germline J gene. The chain is built from TRBV11-2 and TRBJ2-7, with 9 bases that match TRBD1. This CDR3 region has 14 residues. The V and J ends lost 6 bases and 6 bases, in that order; junction bases with no gene match: 9. Per the germline V gene, CDR1 is SGHAT and CDR2 is FQNNGV. The CDR3 loop reads CASRAGTGSSEQYF. The part of the CDR3 DNA that was read is TGTGCCAGCAGAGCCGGGACAGGGTCATCCGAG.

Notes on this clone: The missing CDR3 end, 3 residues past where the read stops, is filled in from the germline J gene. This chain links TRBV18 with TRBJ2-7, with D possibly being TRBD1 or TRBD2 (6 bases each). CDR1 is KGHSH and CDR2 is LQKENI in the germline V gene. The CDR3 contains 16 residues. Trimming took 1 base from V and 5 from J, leaving 18 bases between them. The CDR3 protein is CASSPRGQGGSDEQYF. The CDR3 bases that were read are TGTGCCAGCTCACCACGGGGGCAGGGAGGATCGGACGAG.

Note on this clone: The read terminates 3 residues ahead of where the CDR3 ends, so the germline J gene completes it. The chain is built from TRBV6-2 or TRBV6-3 and TRBJ2-6, with D tentatively TRBD1 (5 bases). V was pared by 7 bases and J by 0 bases, with 10 bases between. Germline loops: CDR1 MNHEY, CDR2 SVGEGT. The CDR3 spans 15 residues. The CDR3 loop is CASTGHSSGANVLTF. The sequenced part of the CDR3 DNA is TGTGCCAGCACCGGACATAGCTCTGGGGCCAACGTC.

A note on this clone: The CDR3 goes on 3 residues after the read ends, and that part is filled in from the germline J gene. The gene calls are TRBV7-9 and TRBJ1-2, with 7 positions matching TRBD1. Unmatched junction bases numbered 3, after V lost 4 bases and J lost 4 bases. Germline-derived CDR1 and CDR2 are SEHNR and FQNEAQ (reference sequence). The CDR3 is made up of 13 amino acids. CDR3 sequence: CASSSTGFYGYTF. CDR3 DNA, as far as it was read: TGTGCCAGCAGCTCGACAGGGTTCTATGGC.

Note on this clone: The read terminates 3 residues ahead of where the CDR3 ends, so the germline J gene completes it. The V call is TRBV20-1, the J call TRBJ2-6; D perhaps matches TRBD2 (5 bases). V lost 3 bases to trimming and J lost 0 bases, with 9 bases between them. In germline, CDR1 is DFQATT, CDR2 SNEGSKA (reference sequence). This CDR3 has 15 amino acids. CDR3 DNA, as far as it was read: TGCAGTGCTAGCCCCCGGGGCTCTGGGGCCAACGTC. This codes for CSASPRGSGANV. The whole CDR3 sequence is CSASPRGSGANVLTF.

About this clone itself: Read coverage stops 3 residues before the CDR3 terminus; the germline J gene supplies the remainder. The chain is built from TRBV12-3 or TRBV12-4 and TRBJ2-3; TRBD2 aligns across 10 bases. The CDR3 consists of 15 residues. V gave up 5 bases and J gave up 4 bases; unmatched junction bases: 6. The CDR3 reads CASSPKSGGADTQYF. CDR3 bases read: TGTGCCAGCAGTCCAAAGAGCGGGGGGGCAGATACG.

Comment on this clone: The read comes to an end 3 residues before the CDR3 does, leaving the germline J gene to fill in the end. V gene TRBV5-1 combines with J gene TRBJ1-6; 9 bases fit TRBD1. Unmatched junction bases numbered 0, after V lost 0 bases and J lost 2 bases. Germline V gene data show CDR1 as SGHRS and CDR2 as YFSETQ. The CDR3 spans 16 residues. The part of the CDR3 DNA that was read is TGCGCCAGCAGCTTGGGACAGGGGGCCTATAATTCACCC. Its translation is CASSLGQGAYNSP. The CDR3, in full, reads CASSLGQGAYNSPLHF.

A note on this clone: The read ends 3 residues shy of where the CDR3 ends; the end is completed using the germline J gene. The V call is TRBV5-1, the J call TRBJ1-4, with 7 bases that match TRBD1. The V and J ends lost 4 bases and 6 bases, in that order; junction bases with no gene match: 6. Germline CDR1 SGHRS, CDR2 YFSETQ. The CDR3 loop spans 14 amino acids. The CDR3 sequence: CASSRDRVYEKLFF. The DNA read from the CDR3 is TGCGCCAGCAGCCGTGACAGGGTTTATGAAAAA.